A single sample is the source of the 28 T cell receptor beta chains below, sequenced in a study of CD8+ T cells in alopecia areata (dated by TCRdb to 2016 to 2019). The receptor library was made with the immunoSEQ multiplex PCR assay. RNA was extracted from all samples and reverse transcribed into cDNA as template for TCR sequencing. The immuneACCESS repertoire file appears here via TCRdb, limited to in-frame rearrangements. These files lack a portion of the clones; in checked studies, under half of the deficit traces to unresolved V genes, and the cause of the others is not known. This sample comprises under 130,000 clones, 55% of them detected only once. Jointly, the top ten make up roughly 8.8% of the sample. The sample was CD4+ T cells sorted from blood. The origin of the receptors is a human donor in good health.

This clone was found a few times. J is TRBJ1-2 and V is TRBV14; D possibly corresponds to TRBD1 (6 bases). Germline V CDR1 and CDR2: SGHDN, FVKESK. Trimming removed 4 bases from V and 0 bases from J, with 9 bases in between. The CDR3 contains 14 residues. The CDR3 DNA follows: TGTGCCAGCAGCCGACAGGCCTCTAACTATGGCTACACCTTC. Amino acids: CASSRQASNYGYTF. Looking up the rest from reference TRBV14 and TRBJ1-2 gives the full variable domain: EAGVTQFPSHSVIEKGQTVTLRCDPISGHDNLYWYRRVMGKEIKFLLHFVKESKQDESGMPNNRFLAERTGGTYSTLKVQPAELEDSGVYFCASSRQASNYGYTFGSGTRLTVV.

The chain is built from TRBV10-3 and TRBJ1-5; D gene ambiguous. CDR1 is ENHRY and CDR2 is SYGVKD in the germline V gene. The V gene lost 11 bases and the J gene lost 9 bases, with 26 bases spanning the gap. The CDR3 consists of 15 residues. The CDR3 loop reads CALPIPRHHRRPQHF. CDR3 DNA sequence: TGTGCCCTACCAATCCCCCGCCATCATAGGCGGCCCCAGCATTTT.

The CDR3 nucleotides read TGTGCCAGCAGCTTACCAAGGGGAAGGAACACTGAAGCTTTCTTT. Translation: CASSLPRGRNTEAFF. The chain couples TRBV7-9 to TRBJ1-1; the D gene is possibly TRBD1 (5 bases). In germline, CDR1 is SEHNR, CDR2 FQNEAQ (reference sequence). This CDR3 has 15 amino acids. V dropped 2 bases and J dropped 1 base, with 11 bases sitting between them.

V is TRBV7-2 and J is TRBJ2-7, with D maybe TRBD1 (6 bases). CDR1 and CDR2 from the germline V gene are SGHTA and FQGNSA. This CDR3 spans 15 amino acids. The ends were cut back, 2 bases at V and 2 bases at J, with 13 bases in the middle. Here the CDR3 reads CASSLPSGAAYEQYF. The CDR3 nucleotides read TGTGCCAGCAGCTTACCCTCAGGGGCCGCCTACGAGCAGTACTTC.

A few counts support this clone. This rearrangement joins TRBV5-1 to TRBJ2-6; D possibly corresponds to TRBD1 (6 bases). The CDR3 runs 17 residues. V lost 4 bases and J lost 2, with 16 bases in between. Germline values: CDR1 SGHRS, CDR2 YFSETQ. The CDR3 nucleotides are TGCGCCAGCAGCCCGGGACAAAATACCCCTGGGGCCAACGTCCTGACTTTC. Protein: CASSPGQNTPGANVLTF. The full variable domain, its missing parts supplied by reference TRBV5-1 and TRBJ2-6, is KAGVTQTPRYLIKTRGQQVTLSCSPISGHRSVSWYQQTPGQGLQFLFEYFSETQRNKGNFPGRFSGRQFSNSRSEMNVSTLELGDSALYLCASSPGQNTPGANVLTFGAGSRLTVL.

This clone turned up a few times. CDR3 DNA sequence: TGTGCCAGCAGCGTAGAGATCACCGGGGAGCTGTTTTTT. Translation: CASSVEITGELFF. The chain is built from TRBV9 and TRBJ2-2, with D unclear. The V and J ends lost 0 bases and 4 bases respectively, with 4 bases between them. This CDR3 is 13 amino acids long. CDR1 is SGDLS and CDR2 is YYNGEE in the germline V gene.

The chain carries TRBV5-1 and TRBJ1-5; the D gene is possibly TRBD1 (5 bases). The length of the CDR3 is 15 residues. Trimming stripped 5 bases from V and 4 bases from J, with 16 bases between. Germline loops: CDR1 SGHRS, CDR2 YFSETQ. The CDR3 loop reads CASSFGGGSNQPQHF. CDR3 DNA sequence: TGCGCCAGCAGTTTTGGCGGGGGAAGTAATCAGCCCCAGCATTTT.

This clone came up many times. The chain has TRBV11-2 and TRBJ2-5, with 11 bases aligning to TRBD2. Germline lookup yields CDR1 SGHAT and CDR2 FQNNGV. V lost 2 bases, J lost 13 bases, and 9 bases stayed unmatched. CDR3 length equals 14 residues. The CDR3 is CASSLSLAGDPAYF. CDR3 sequence (DNA): TGTGCCAGCAGCTTATCACTAGCGGGGGACCCGGCGTACTTC.

This sequence joins TRBV30 and TRBJ1-5; D ambiguous. Trimming removed 0 bases from V and 5 bases from J, with 8 bases in between. This CDR3 contains 13 residues. Germline CDR1 reads GTSNPN; CDR2 reads SVGIG (reference sequence). The DNA for the CDR3 is TGTGCCTGGAGTGTACAAAATGATCAGCCCCAGCATTTT. Translating gives CAWSVQNDQPQHF.

This clone was recorded a few times. The V call is TRBV25-1, the J call TRBJ2-3; 7 nucleotides match TRBD2. The CDR3 has 16 residues. After removal of 6 bases from V and 0 bases from J, the junction contained 9 bases not matched to a gene. Per the germline V gene, CDR1 is MGHDK and CDR2 is SYGVNS. CDR3 in DNA: TGTGCCAGCAGCAGCTCTCAGCGGGGCAGCACAGATACGCAGTATTTT. Its protein is CASSSSQRGSTDTQYF.

This rearrangement joins TRBV9 to TRBJ2-3; D perhaps matches TRBD2 (5 bases). Germline V gene data show CDR1 as SGDLS and CDR2 as YYNGEE. Trimming took 4 bases from V and 9 from J, leaving 15 bases between them. The CDR3 contains 13 residues. The CDR3 is CASSRQLGETQYF. The CDR3 coding sequence is TGTGCCAGCAGCCGACAACTAGGAGAGACGCAGTATTTT.

CDR3 sequence reads: CAISESMDGTYEQYF. The CDR3 region has the DNA TGTGCCATCAGTGAGTCGATGGACGGAACCTACGAGCAGTACTTC. The V and J genes are TRBV10-3 and TRBJ2-7; D gene uncertain. This CDR3 is 15 amino acids long. V lost 0 bases and J 2 bases, leaving 11 bases between the germline ends. The germline gives CDR1 ENHRY, CDR2 SYGVKD.

This sequence joins TRBV27 and TRBJ1-3; TRBD1 matches 9 bases. Looked up from germline, CDR1 is MNHEY and CDR2 is SMNVEV (reference sequence). V was clipped by 5 bases and J by 2 bases; unmatched bases: 4. The CDR3 is made up of 15 amino acids. The CDR3 protein is CASSARQGAGNTIYF. CDR3 nucleotides: TGTGCCAGCAGTGCAAGACAGGGGGCTGGAAACACCATATATTTT.

V gene TRBV29-1 combines with J gene TRBJ1-2, with D possibly TRBD1 on 5 matching bases. Per germline, CDR1 SQVTM and CDR2 ANQGSEA. The CDR3 runs to 13 residues. V shed 7 bases and J shed 8 bases, with 20 bases lying between them. CDR3 region: CSAGDVGIGGYTF. CDR3 coding DNA: TGCAGCGCTGGGGACGTCGGAATTGGAGGCTACACCTTC.

V and J are TRBV5-4 and TRBJ1-2, with TRBD1 matching 8 bases. This CDR3 contains 15 residues. V was clipped by 5 bases and J by 3 bases; unmatched bases: 9. Germline V gene lookup returns CDR1 SGHNT and CDR2 YYREEE (reference sequence). DNA for the CDR3: TGTGCCAGCAGACCGTCCCAGGGGGCAGACTATGGCTACACCTTC. This gives the protein CASRPSQGADYGYTF.

The chain joins TRBV7-2 to TRBJ1-6; no definite D call. The germline gives CDR1 SGHTA, CDR2 FQGNSA. This CDR3 comprises 15 residues. The V and J ends lost 5 bases and 0 bases respectively, with 8 bases between them. In nucleotides, the CDR3 is TGTGCCAGCAGCCCGGCAAGCTCCTATAATTCACCCCTCCACTTT. Translating gives CASSPASSYNSPLHF.

The CDR3 reads CSVSRTSGAYEQYF. The DNA for the CDR3 is TGCAGCGTTTCCAGGACTAGCGGGGCCTACGAGCAGTACTTC. The genes are TRBV29-1 and TRBJ2-7, with 12 bases lining up with TRBD2. The trim removed 5 bases at V and 2 bases at J, leaving 4 bases unmatched. Germline V gene lookup returns CDR1 SQVTM and CDR2 ANQGSEA. The CDR3 extends over 14 amino acids.

A few counts support this clone. V is TRBV9 and J is TRBJ2-7; 9 bases align to TRBD1. CDR3 size: 15 residues. Per germline, CDR1 SGDLS and CDR2 YYNGEE. The V gene end was trimmed by 4 bases and the J gene end by 6 bases; junction bases not matched to a gene: 11. CDR3 sequence (DNA): TGTGCCAGCAGCCCCCGGGACAGGGTTACTGCCGAGCAGTACTTC. It encodes CASSPRDRVTAEQYF.

This clone was observed a handful of times. This chain joins TRBV5-1 and TRBJ1-1, with TRBD1 matching 8 bases. The CDR3 covers 16 residues. Looked up from germline, CDR1 is SGHRS and CDR2 is YFSETQ. Losses at the gene ends were 4 bases for V and 0 bases for J; bases not matched to a gene: 8. The CDR3 region is CASSDGLDRVNTEAFF. The CDR3 DNA reads TGCGCCAGCAGCGACGGCTTGGACAGGGTGAACACTGAAGCTTTCTTT. Full variable domain (rest looked up from reference TRBV5-1 and TRBJ1-1): KAGVTQTPRYLIKTRGQQVTLSCSPISGHRSVSWYQQTPGQGLQFLFEYFSETQRNKGNFPGRFSGRQFSNSRSEMNVSTLELGDSALYLCASSDGLDRVNTEAFFGQGTRLTVV.

The chain is built from TRBV7-9 and TRBJ1-5; 8 nucleotides align to TRBD1. V trimming: 5 bases; J trimming: 3 bases; junction bases outside the gene matches: 15. Germline CDR1 is SEHNR and CDR2 is FQNEAQ (reference sequence). The CDR3 length is 18 residues. CDR3 nucleotides: TGTGCCAGCAGCCCAGGCACATGGACAGGGCGGGACAATCAGCCCCAGCATTTT. Residues: CASSPGTWTGRDNQPQHF. The full variable domain, with the rest looked up from reference TRBV7-9 and TRBJ1-5, is DTGVSQNPRHKITKRGQNVTFRCDPISEHNRLYWYRQTLGQGPEFLTYFQNEAQLEKSRLLSDRFSAERPKGSFSTLEIQRTEQGDSAMYLCASSPGTWTGRDNQPQHFGDGTRLSIL.

About this clone itself: The sample has other DNA sequences that encode this CDR3 too. This chain uses TRBV15 with TRBJ1-2; 7 bases agree with TRBD1. Per the germline V gene, CDR1 is LNHNV and CDR2 is YYDKDF (reference sequence). Unmatched junction bases numbered 8, after V lost 8 bases and J lost 8 bases. This CDR3 spans 12 amino acids. The CDR3 here is CATGTGDSGYTF. Written as DNA, the CDR3 is TGTGCCACCGGAACAGGGGATAGCGGCTACACCTTC.

This clone was observed a handful of times. The chain carries TRBV5-6 and TRBJ2-1; D remains ambiguous. The V and J ends lost 1 base and 6 bases respectively, with 11 bases between them. This CDR3 is built from 14 residues. Per germline, CDR1 SGHDT and CDR2 YYEEEE. In DNA form, the CDR3 reads TGTGCCAGCAGCTTGTGGGGTTTTGTCAATGAGCAGTTCTTC. Amino acid sequence: CASSLWGFVNEQFF.

This sequence joins TRBV30 and TRBJ1-2; possible D gene TRBD1, 6 bases. Germline V gene lookup returns CDR1 GTSNPN and CDR2 SVGIG (reference sequence). Trimming left V 2 bases short and J 7 bases short, with 20 bases between. The CDR3 runs to 15 residues. CDR3 DNA: TGTGCCTGGAGTCCAACGTGGGGACGAGGGGGTGGCTACACCTTC. This codes for CAWSPTWGRGGGYTF.

The V and J genes are TRBV29-1 and TRBJ2-6; no firm D call. V was trimmed by 4 bases and J by 0 bases, leaving 4 bases between them. Germline-derived CDR1 and CDR2 are SQVTM and ANQGSEA. This CDR3 is built from 13 residues. The DNA of the CDR3 is TGCAGCGTTGCCATCTCTGGGGCCAACGTCCTGACTTTC. It specifies CSVAISGANVLTF.

On this clone: The junction differs from germline at one of its ends, possibly a read error. The chain is built from TRBV28 and TRBJ2-7; tentative D call: TRBD2 (5 bases). Germline loops: CDR1 MDHEN, CDR2 SYDVKM. The CDR3 totals 12 residues. The DNA of the CDR3 is TGTGCCAGCAGCCGACCCGACGGACCGGAGGAATTC. It is translated as CASSRPDGPEEF. Combining the CDR3 with reference TRBV28 and TRBJ2-7 gives the whole variable domain DVKVTQSSRYLVKRTGEKVFLECVQDMDHENMFWYRQDPGLGLRLIYFSYDVKMKEKGDIPEGYSVSREKKERFSLILESASTNQTSMYLCASSRPDGPEEFGPGTRLTVT.

This clone was seen just once. This chain joins TRBV5-1 and TRBJ2-2; possible D gene TRBD2, 5 bases. From germline, CDR1 is SGHRS and CDR2 YFSETQ. The CDR3 contains 15 residues. Trimming stripped 6 bases from V and 8 bases from J, with 20 bases between. CDR3 region: CASNRGNPEEGELFF. DNA for the CDR3: TGCGCCAGCAACCGGGGTAACCCTGAGGAGGGGGAGCTGTTTTTT.

The V gene is TRBV11-2, the J gene TRBJ1-3; the D is unclear. Germline CDR1 and CDR2: SGHAT and FQNNGV. The length of the CDR3 is 14 residues. V was pared by 3 bases and J by 1 base, with 7 bases between. This chain's CDR3 is CASSFWGSGNTIYF. The CDR3 DNA follows: TGTGCCAGCAGCTTTTGGGGATCTGGAAACACCATATATTTT. The full variable domain, with the rest looked up from reference TRBV11-2 and TRBJ1-3, is EAGVAQSPRYKIIEKRQSVAFWCNPISGHATLYWYQQILGQGPKLLIQFQNNGVVDDSQLPKDRFSAERLKGVDSTLKIQPAKLEDSAVYLCASSFWGSGNTIYFGEGSWLTVV.

V and J are TRBV30 and TRBJ2-7; 14 positions match TRBD2. The CDR3 is 14 amino acids. Germline loops: CDR1 GTSNPN, CDR2 SVGIG (reference sequence). The trim removed 3 bases at V and 6 bases at J, leaving 4 bases unmatched. In DNA, the CDR3 is TGTGCCTGGAGCAGACTAGCGGGGGGGCGCGAGCAGTACTTC. Protein product: CAWSRLAGGREQYF.